The rows below give T cell receptor beta chains drawn from one sample of a study of shared clonotypes between healthy human individuals. The repertoire was sequenced with immunoSEQ multiplex PCR; TCRdb's copy has only in-frame clones and lacks some. The data hold about 2,200,000 clones, with about 92% observed a single time. Sequencing used naive CD8+ T cells from PBMCs. These receptors were taken from a young man in good health. Some clones in this sample may be carry-over from other donors' samples. Each CDR3 is given with its conserved first and last residue. A D gene is named only where the DNA matches it firmly.

>TRBV6-5|TRBD1|TRBJ1-1
CASSGDREVDTEAFF
TGTGCCAGCAGCGGGGACAGGGAGGTTGACACTGAAGCTTTCTTT
>TRBV27|TRBD2|TRBJ2-3
CASSPTSGPPDTQYF
TGTGCCAGCAGTCCGACTAGCGGGCCCCCAGATACGCAGTATTTT
>TRBV6-5|.|TRBJ2-7
CASRAGFSVSNEQYF
TGTGCCAGCAGGGCAGGGTTCTCTGTATCGAACGAGCAGTACTTC
>TRBV6-1|TRBD2|TRBJ2-1
CASTVAGHSYNEQFF
TGTGCCAGCACCGTAGCGGGACACTCCTACAATGAGCAGTTCTTC
>TRBV5-1|.|TRBJ2-1
CASSLGWARHNEQFF
TGCGCCAGCAGCTTGGGGTGGGCCAGACACAATGAGCAGTTCTTC
>TRBV5-1|.|TRBJ2-2
CASSSGTFVSFRATGELFF
TGCGCCAGCAGCTCGGGGACTTTTGTATCGTTTCGAGCTACCGGGGAGCTGTTTTTT
>TRBV29-1|.|TRBJ2-1
CSAQEYNEQFF
TGCAGCGCCCAGGAATACAATGAGCAGTTCTTC
>TRBV7-2|.|TRBJ2-5
CASSFSETQYF
TGTGCCAGCAGCTTCAGCGAGACCCAGTACTTC
>TRBV19|.|TRBJ2-4
CASSIYPRVMTEIAKNIQYF
TGTGCCAGTAGTATATATCCCCGTGTGATGACAGAAATAGCCAAAAACATTCAGTACTTC
>TRBV4-3|TRBD1|TRBJ1-3
CASSQDLPGQGANTIYF
TGCGCCAGCAGCCAAGATCTTCCGGGACAGGGGGCGAACACCATATATTTT
>TRBV7-9|.|TRBJ2-5
CASSPPWEGETQYF
TGTGCCAGCAGCCCCCCGTGGGAAGGGGAGACCCAGTACTTC
>TRBV7-6|.|TRBJ2-3
CASSFQAADTQYF
TGTGCCAGCAGCTTTCAGGCGGCGGATACGCAGTATTTT
>TRBV7-9|.|TRBJ1-5
CASSSWGPDTGLPQHF
TGTGCCAGCAGCTCATGGGGTCCGGACACCGGCCTGCCCCAGCATTTT
>TRBV4-1|.|TRBJ1-5
CASSEVQGNQPQHF
TGCGCCAGCAGCGAAGTTCAGGGCAATCAGCCCCAGCATTTT
>TRBV9|TRBD2|TRBJ2-5
CASTTGLAGVSETQYF
TGTGCCAGCACGACCGGACTAGCGGGAGTTTCGGAGACCCAGTACTTC
>TRBV27|.|TRBJ2-5
CASSWGPGAGLGETQYF
TGTGCCAGCAGTTGGGGGCCGGGTGCAGGGTTGGGAGAGACCCAGTACTTC